The entry below describes one T cell receptor beta chain. This clone is identified as medium-sized (0.01 to 0.1%). What this receptor recognizes is not known. One base away there is no much larger clone; base qualities are not given. The data stem from a study of OX40 agonist ivuxolimab in advanced cancers. With regard to the full study: The costimulatory receptor OX40 (CD134) was targeted by ivuxolimab, a fully human IgG2 agonistic monoclonal antibody. The paper describes the monotherapy dose-escalation part (N = 52 patients) of the phase I trial of ivuxolimab. Peripheral TCRbeta sequencing was intended to test whether TCR sequence diversity was altered and clonal T-cell expansion was caused by ivuxolimab. A male proportion of approximately 83% and a mean age of approximately 62 years, ranging from 23 to 79, were recorded for the dose-escalation cohort. Partial responses were achieved by three dose-escalation patients, of whom one had hepatocellular carcinoma and two had cutaneous melanoma. Of the approximately 54 dose-escalation patients, hepatocellular carcinoma was present in about 20, melanoma in about 15, renal cell carcinoma in 9 and head and neck cancer in 9. Intravenous ivuxolimab was administered to patients every 2 weeks at six dose levels: 0.01, 0.1, 0.3, 1.5, 3 and 10 mg/kg. Patients were allowed to have had prior anti-PD-1, anti-PD-L1 or anti-CTLA-4 therapy, and approximately 40% of the dose-escalation patients had previously received checkpoint inhibitors. The paper's findings and limits, for the study overall: Partial responders in the 0.1-3.0 mg/kg groups had among the lowest normalized peripheral clonal expansion, especially among CD8+ T cells. At doses from 0.1 to 3.0 mg/kg, clonal expansion was seen in both CD4+ and CD8+ blood T cells between baseline and week 6. On average, CD8+ T cells showed more expanded clones than CD4+ T cells after ivuxolimab. Low levels of normalized T-cell clonal expansion were also shown by some nonresponding patients. Which antigens the clonally expanded peripheral T cells were specific for was not determined.

To sequence the TCRbeta CDR3 region, genomic DNA was isolated from the sorted cells. TCRbeta CDR3 regions were sequenced using the immunoSEQ Assay. This immuneACCESS table, as held by TCRdb, lists in-frame sequences with V and J called but not all clones. Of the missing ones, under half trace to an unresolved V gene in checked studies; the others have no known cause. Counted in this sample were around 50,000 clones; nearly 80% of them appeared once. In total, the top ten clones hold 7.9% of the sample. Patients with a history of autoimmune disease or receiving systemic immunosuppression were excluded from the trial. Peripheral blood for TCR sequencing was drawn from every dose cohort at baseline, at cycle 4 day 1 and at cycle 7 day 1. The samples were taken from a phase I, first-in-human, multicenter, open-label dose-escalation trial of ivuxolimab. Adults with locally advanced or metastatic melanoma, renal cell carcinoma, hepatocellular carcinoma or head and neck squamous cell carcinoma were enrolled in the trial. CD4+ and CD8+ T cells were sorted separately from peripheral blood before TCR sequencing.

The specimen comprised CD4+ or CD8+ T cells sorted from blood, sampled in a trial of the OX40 agonist ivuxolimab. The clonotype was recovered from an adult with an advanced solid tumor such as melanoma, head and neck, liver or kidney cancer.

Here is the DNA: TGTGCCAGCAGCCAGGGACAGAACTACGAGCAGTACTTC. This gives the protein CASSQGQNYEQYF. The V gene is TRBV11-2 and the J gene is TRBJ2-7, and 7 junction bases match TRBD1. The germline V gene gives CDR1 as SGHAT and CDR2 as FQNNGV. Here V drops 5 bases and J drops 3 bases, and the junction holds 4 bases not matched to any gene. The CDR3 runs 13 residues from the cysteine to the phenylalanine. Only the CDR3 part of the read is kept: 39 bases, read in frame from the first base.